This T cell receptor (beta chain) was retrieved from a study of cytomegalovirus exposure and HLA in healthy donors. CDR1 and CDR2 (germline): MNHEY, SMNVEV (reference sequence). There are 14 residues in the CDR3. V shed 4 bases, J shed 4 bases, and the junction held 4 bases outside the gene matches. Primers for the PCR totalled 60 Vbeta and 13 Jbeta. Assay: immunoSEQ multiplex PCR; the TCRdb copy retains only in-frame clones and omits some. Of 200,000 or so clones in the sample, 65% to 80% are singletons; the top ten hold about 1.7%. The specimen sequenced was PBMCs. The receptor's source is a man in his fifties or sixties in good health and CMV-seronegative. This sequence joins TRBV27 and TRBJ1-5; 7 bases are shared with TRBD1. CDR3 coding DNA: TGTGCCAGCAGTTCACAGGGGAGGAATCAGCCCCAGCATTTT. Its translation: CASSSQGRNQPQHF.